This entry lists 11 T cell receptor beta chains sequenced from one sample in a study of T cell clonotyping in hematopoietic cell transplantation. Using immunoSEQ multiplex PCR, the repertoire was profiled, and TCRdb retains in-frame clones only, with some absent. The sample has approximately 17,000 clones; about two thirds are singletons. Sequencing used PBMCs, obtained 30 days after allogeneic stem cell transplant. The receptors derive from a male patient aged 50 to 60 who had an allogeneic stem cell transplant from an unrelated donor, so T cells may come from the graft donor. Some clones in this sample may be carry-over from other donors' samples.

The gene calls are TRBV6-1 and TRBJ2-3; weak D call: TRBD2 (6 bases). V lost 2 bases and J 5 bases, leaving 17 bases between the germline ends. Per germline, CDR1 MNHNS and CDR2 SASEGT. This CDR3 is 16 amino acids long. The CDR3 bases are TGTGCCAGCAGTGAAAGGACCGTAGGCGGGATAGATACGCAGTATTTT. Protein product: CASSERTVGGIDTQYF.

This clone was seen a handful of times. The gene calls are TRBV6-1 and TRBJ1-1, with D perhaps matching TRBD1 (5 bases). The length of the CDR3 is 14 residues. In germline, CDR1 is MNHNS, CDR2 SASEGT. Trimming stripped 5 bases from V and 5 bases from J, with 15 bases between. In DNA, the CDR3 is TGTGCCAGCAGTCCCTTCGGGGGTTTGACTGAAGCTTTCTTT. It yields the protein CASSPFGGLTEAFF.

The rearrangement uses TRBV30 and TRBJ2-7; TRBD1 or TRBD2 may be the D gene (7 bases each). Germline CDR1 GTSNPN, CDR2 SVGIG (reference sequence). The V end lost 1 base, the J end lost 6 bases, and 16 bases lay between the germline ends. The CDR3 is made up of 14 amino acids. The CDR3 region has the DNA TGTGCCTGGAGTGCGATAATCAGGGGGGGCGAGCAGTACTTC. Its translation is CAWSAIIRGGEQYF.

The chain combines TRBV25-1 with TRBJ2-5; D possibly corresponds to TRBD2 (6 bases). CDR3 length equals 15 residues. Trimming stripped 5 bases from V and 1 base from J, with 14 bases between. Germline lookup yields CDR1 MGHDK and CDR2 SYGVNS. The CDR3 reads CASSPRREVQETQYF. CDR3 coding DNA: TGTGCCAGCAGTCCCCGGAGGGAAGTCCAAGAGACCCAGTACTTC.

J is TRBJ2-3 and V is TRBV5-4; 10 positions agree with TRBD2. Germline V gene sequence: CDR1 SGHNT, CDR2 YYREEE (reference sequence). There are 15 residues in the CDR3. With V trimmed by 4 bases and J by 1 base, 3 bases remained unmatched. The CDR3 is CASSITSGGTDTQYF. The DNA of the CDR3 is TGTGCCAGCAGCATTACTAGCGGGGGCACAGATACGCAGTATTTT. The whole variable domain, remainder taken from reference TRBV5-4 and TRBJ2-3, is ETGVTQSPTHLIKTRGQQVTLRCSSQSGHNTVSWYQQALGQGPQFIFQYYREEENGRGNFPPRFSGLQFPNYSSELNVNALELDDSALYLCASSITSGGTDTQYFGPGTRLTVL.

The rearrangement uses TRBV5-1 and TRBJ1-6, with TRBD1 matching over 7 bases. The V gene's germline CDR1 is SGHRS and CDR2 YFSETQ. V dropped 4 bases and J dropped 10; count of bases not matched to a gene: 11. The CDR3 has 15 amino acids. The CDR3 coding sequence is TGCGCCAGCAGCCCCGCCGGGACAGAGAGCTCACCCCTCCACTTT. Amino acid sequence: CASSPAGTESSPLHF.

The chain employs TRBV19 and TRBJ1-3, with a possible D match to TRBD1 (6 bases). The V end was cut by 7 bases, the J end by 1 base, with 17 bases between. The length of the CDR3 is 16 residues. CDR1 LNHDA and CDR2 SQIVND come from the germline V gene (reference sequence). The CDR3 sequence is CASTPRGTASGNTIYF. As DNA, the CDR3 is TGTGCCAGTACCCCAAGGGGGACTGCGTCTGGAAACACCATATATTTT.

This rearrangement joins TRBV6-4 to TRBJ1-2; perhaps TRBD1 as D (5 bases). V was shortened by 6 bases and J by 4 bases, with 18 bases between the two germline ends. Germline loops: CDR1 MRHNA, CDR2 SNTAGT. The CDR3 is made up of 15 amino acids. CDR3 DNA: TGTGCCAGCAGGGAGTCCACAGGTCTAGGCTATGGCTACACCTTC. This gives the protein CASRESTGLGYGYTF.

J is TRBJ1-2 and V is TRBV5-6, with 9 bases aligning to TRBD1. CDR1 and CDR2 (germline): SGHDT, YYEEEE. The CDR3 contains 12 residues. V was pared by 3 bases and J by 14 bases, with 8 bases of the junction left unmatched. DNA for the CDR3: TGTGCCAGCAGCTGGACAGGGGAGGCGCAGACCTTC. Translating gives CASSWTGEAQTF.

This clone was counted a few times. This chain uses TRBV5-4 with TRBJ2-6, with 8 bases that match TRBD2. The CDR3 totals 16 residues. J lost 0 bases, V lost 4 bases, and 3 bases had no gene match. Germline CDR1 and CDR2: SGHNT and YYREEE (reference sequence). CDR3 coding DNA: TGTGCCAGCAGCGGCGGGGGGCACTCTGGGGCCAACGTCCTGACTTTC. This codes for CASSGGGHSGANVLTF.

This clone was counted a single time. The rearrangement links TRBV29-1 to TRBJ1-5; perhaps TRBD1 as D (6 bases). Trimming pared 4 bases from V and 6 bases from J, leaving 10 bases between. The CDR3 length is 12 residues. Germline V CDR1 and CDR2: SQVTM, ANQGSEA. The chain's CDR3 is CSVAGEGQPQHF. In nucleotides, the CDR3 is TGCAGCGTTGCAGGGGAGGGTCAGCCCCAGCATTTT.